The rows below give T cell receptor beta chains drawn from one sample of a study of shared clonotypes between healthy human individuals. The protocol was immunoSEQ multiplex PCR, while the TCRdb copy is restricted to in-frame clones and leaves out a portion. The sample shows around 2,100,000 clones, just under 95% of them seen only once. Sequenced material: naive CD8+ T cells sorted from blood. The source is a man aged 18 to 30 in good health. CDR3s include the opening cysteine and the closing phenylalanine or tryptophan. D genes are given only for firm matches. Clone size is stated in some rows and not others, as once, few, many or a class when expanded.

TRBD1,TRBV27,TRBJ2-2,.,TGTGCCAGCAGCCCTGTGACAGGGCCCCGCGGGGAGCTGTTTTTT,CASSPVTGPRGELFF
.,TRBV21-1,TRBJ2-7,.,TGTGCCAGCAGCAAAAGTGACTTGATAAGCTCCTACGAGCAGTACTTC,CASSKSDLISSYEQYF
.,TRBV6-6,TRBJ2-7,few,TGTGCCAGCGCGACAGCATACGAGCAGTACTTC,CASATAYEQYF
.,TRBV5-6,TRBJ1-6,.,TGTGCCAGCAGTTATGGACAGACTCACTCCTATAATTCACCCCTCCACTTT,CASSYGQTHSYNSPLHF
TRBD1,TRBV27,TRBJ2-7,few,TGTGCCAGCAGTTCGACAGGGGGCTACGAGCAGTACTTC,CASSSTGGYEQYF
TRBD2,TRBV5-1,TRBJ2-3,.,TGCGCCAGCAGCACCCTCGGACTAGCGGGAGTGGCAGATACGCAGTATTTT,CASSTLGLAGVADTQYF
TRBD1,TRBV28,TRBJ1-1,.,TGTGCCAGCAGTCCGGACAGGGGGAAGACTGAAGCTTTCTTT,CASSPDRGKTEAFF
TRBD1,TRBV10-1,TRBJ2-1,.,TGCGCCAGCAGTGATGGGACAGGGGGTTACAATGAGCAGTTCTTC,CASSDGTGGYNEQFF
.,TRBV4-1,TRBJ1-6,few,TGCGCCAGCAGCCAAACAGGTGCTTCACCCCTCCACTTT,CASSQTGASPLHF
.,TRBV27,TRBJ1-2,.,TGTGCCAGCAGTTTACAGGAGAACTATGGCTACACCTTC,CASSLQENYGYTF
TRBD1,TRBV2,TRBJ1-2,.,TGTGCCAGCAGTGTAGGACAGGGGGCAGGTGGCTACACCTTC,CASSVGQGAGGYTF
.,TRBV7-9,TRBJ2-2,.,TGTGCCAGCAGCCGAGACGACGGCAAGGGGTGGAGGGAGCTGTTTTTT,CASSRDDGKGWRELFF
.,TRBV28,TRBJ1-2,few,TGTGCCAGCAGTCAAGACCAAGACCCGAGATATGGCTACACCTTC,CASSQDQDPRYGYTF
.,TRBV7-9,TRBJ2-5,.,TGTGCCAGCAGCCCACCGATAGCGGACCAAGAGACCCAGTACTTC,CASSPPIADQETQYF
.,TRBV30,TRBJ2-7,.,TGTGCCTGGAGTATAGGGGGGTTCACCTACGAGCAGTACTTC,CAWSIGGFTYEQYF
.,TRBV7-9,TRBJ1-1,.,TGTGCCAGCAGCTTAGTCGGGAACACTGAAGCTTTCTTT,CASSLVGNTEAFF
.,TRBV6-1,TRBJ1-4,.,TGTGCCAGCAGTGAAGACTATGGATTTAATGAAAAACTGTTTTTT,CASSEDYGFNEKLFF
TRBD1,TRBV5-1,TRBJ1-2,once,TGCGCCAGCAGCTTGGTCTTAGGGGGCGCGGGCTATGGCTACACCTTC,CASSLVLGGAGYGYTF
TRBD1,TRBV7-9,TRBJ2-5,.,TGTGCCAGCAGCTTCACGACAGGGGAAGAGACCCAGTACTTC,CASSFTTGEETQYF
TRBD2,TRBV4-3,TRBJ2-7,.,TGCGCCAGCAGCCAAGATTTAAGGACTAGCGGGCCCTACGAGCAGTACTTC,CASSQDLRTSGPYEQYF
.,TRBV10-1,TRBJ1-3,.,TGCGCCAGCAGTGAGGGAGGCTCTGGAAACACCATATATTTT,CASSEGGSGNTIYF
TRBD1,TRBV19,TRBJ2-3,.,TGTGCCAGTAGTCCAAGCGGACAGGGGGCAGATACGCAGTATTTT,CASSPSGQGADTQYF
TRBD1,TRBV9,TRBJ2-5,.,TGTGCCAGCAGCGTAGGGGACAGTTCTACCCAGTACTTC,CASSVGDSSTQYF